The source of this T cell receptor (beta chain) is a study of T cells in Graves' hyperthyroidism and ophthalmopathy. Study-level background: At the time of initial diagnosis and before any treatment, peripheral blood was collected.

TCR beta CDR3 regions were amplified from RNA transcripts. The TCR CDR3 first-round RT-PCR relied on the HTBI primer set. Each CDR3 protein gets one entry after TCRdb re-called the multiplex PCR reads with MiXCR. The sample lists about 270,000 distinct CDR3 sequences; 15% were seen once. This clonotype was counted only a few times. A read error may account for a junction end that differs from germline. Germline V lookup: CDR1 LNHDA, CDR2 SQIVND (reference sequence). The CDR3 covers 13 residues. Sequenced sample: blood. The genes are TRBV19 and TRBJ2-5; TRBD2 agrees at 12 bases. The receptor comes from a woman in her 50s with Graves' hyperthyroidism that later progressed to Graves' ophthalmopathy. CDR3 sequence: CASSLGLAGGTNF. For the CDR3, the DNA is TGTGCCAGTAGTTTGGGACTAGCGGGCGGAACGAACTTC.